Below are 26 T cell receptor beta chains sequenced from a single sample in a study of CD8 T cells in Susac syndrome. The RNA, about 0.5 to 1 ug, was put through reverse transcription using random hexamers. TCRdb used MiXCR to reprocess the immunoSEQ multiplex PCR reads, holding one entry per CDR3 protein. The sample has about 140,000 distinct CDR3 sequences, roughly 94% seen once. Material: CD4+ T cells from PBMCs. These receptors all stem from a human donor with Susac syndrome.

The chain carries TRBV6-2 or TRBV6-3 and TRBJ2-7, with unresolved D. The germline CDR1 and CDR2 sequences are MNHEY and SVGEGT. The CDR3 loop spans 14 amino acids. The V and J ends lost 1 base and 2 bases respectively, with 9 bases between them. The CDR3 nucleotides are TGTGCCAGCAGTTACTTCGGTGTACCCTACGAGCAGTACTTC. Amino acid sequence: CASSYFGVPYEQYF.

The DNA of the CDR3 is TGTGCCAGCTCACCACGGGGACCGGACTTGGGCTACACCTTC. It encodes CASSPRGPDLGYTF. V and J are TRBV18 and TRBJ1-2, with D maybe TRBD1 (5 bases). V lost 1 base and J lost 8, with 14 bases in between. The germline gives CDR1 KGHSH, CDR2 LQKENI. The CDR3 sequence is 14 residues long.

The V gene is TRBV9, the J gene TRBJ2-3; maybe TRBD2 (7 bases). Trimming stripped 4 bases from V and 6 bases from J, with 18 bases between. Germline CDR1 SGDLS, CDR2 YYNGEE. CDR3 length equals 15 residues. The CDR3 sequence is CASSQRDTVWDTQYF. The CDR3 DNA is TGTGCCAGCAGCCAGCGGGACACCGTTTGGGATACGCAGTATTTT.

This clonotype was found a few times. This sequence joins TRBV28 and TRBJ1-2; D uncertain. V lost 6 bases, J lost 5 bases, and 7 bases lay in between. The length of the CDR3 is 11 residues. Germline V CDR1 and CDR2: MDHEN, SYDVKM. For the CDR3, the DNA is TGTGCCAGCAGGTTCGAGTATGGCTACACCTTC. Translation: CASRFEYGYTF.

The V and J genes are TRBV20-1 and TRBJ2-3; 10 bases map to TRBD2. Per the germline V gene, CDR1 is DFQATT and CDR2 is SNEGSKA (reference sequence). This CDR3 has 14 residues. With V trimmed by 2 bases and J by 4 bases, 3 bases remained unmatched. CDR3 loop: CSARLAGVPDTQYF. The DNA for the CDR3 is TGCAGTGCTAGACTAGCGGGAGTCCCAGATACGCAGTATTTT.

The rearrangement joins TRBV4-1 to TRBJ1-2; tentatively, D is TRBD1 (5 bases). Per the germline V gene, CDR1 is MGHRA and CDR2 is YSYEKL. V was shortened by 2 bases and J by 7 bases, with 14 bases between the two germline ends. The CDR3 sequence is 14 residues long. The CDR3 is CASSQPGTRIGYTF. CDR3 nucleotides: TGCGCCAGCAGCCAACCCGGGACTCGAATTGGCTACACCTTC.

This chain uses TRBV29-1 with TRBJ1-1; D is perhaps TRBD1 (6 bases). The CDR3 totals 14 residues. CDR1 is SQVTM, CDR2 ANQGSEA, per germline. Trimming pared 7 bases from V and 0 bases from J, leaving 15 bases between. CDR3 DNA sequence: TGCAGCGGAGTTCGGACAGACATGAACACTGAAGCTTTCTTT. It translates to CSGVRTDMNTEAFF.

The chain couples TRBV3-1 to TRBJ2-1; unclear D gene. This CDR3 has 14 residues. Germline V gene data show CDR1 as LGHDT and CDR2 as YNNKEL (reference sequence). V was shortened by 0 bases and J by 9 bases, with 12 bases between the two germline ends. Here the CDR3 reads CASSQEGFPSEQFF. CDR3 in DNA: TGTGCCAGCAGCCAAGAGGGATTCCCTTCTGAGCAGTTCTTC.

V is TRBV12-3 or TRBV12-4 and J is TRBJ1-4; D is perhaps TRBD1 (5 bases). V was trimmed by 6 bases and J by 8 bases, leaving 10 bases between them. The CDR3 is 12 residues long. The CDR3 bases are TGTGCCAGCAGACCTGGGGGAGAAAAACTGTTTTTT. This sequence encodes CASRPGGEKLFF.

This clonotype was seen a handful of times. J is TRBJ1-1 and V is TRBV7-6; D is perhaps TRBD1 (5 bases). Germline CDR1 is SGHVS and CDR2 is FNYEAQ. The CDR3 contains 14 residues. Trimming left V 1 base short and J 1 base short, with 7 bases between. CDR3 sequence (DNA): TGTGCCAGCAGCTTAGTCGGGGGGAACACTGAAGCTTTCTTT. As protein: CASSLVGGNTEAFF. Filled out from reference TRBV7-6 and TRBJ1-1, the complete variable domain reads GAGVSQSPRYKVTKRGQDVALRCDPISGHVSLYWYRQALGQGPEFLTYFNYEAQQDKSGLPNDRFSAERPEGSISTLTIQRTEQRDSAMYRCASSLVGGNTEAFFGQGTRLTVV.

DNA for the CDR3: TGCAGTGCCACCCCGGGACTAGCAACAGATACGCAGTATTTT. Amino acids: CSATPGLATDTQYF. The chain recombines TRBV20-1 with TRBJ2-3; 9 bases fit TRBD2. Germline CDR1 is DFQATT and CDR2 is SNEGSKA (reference sequence). V lost 6 bases and J lost 3; bases outside the gene matches: 7. The CDR3 is made up of 14 amino acids.

The chain couples TRBV12-3 or TRBV12-4 to TRBJ1-5; TRBD1 matches at 12 bases. The V gene end was trimmed by 5 bases and the J gene end by 2 bases; junction bases not matched to a gene: 4. CDR3 length equals 16 residues. CDR3 region: CASSRGTGGRNQPQHF. As DNA, the CDR3 is TGTGCCAGCAGTCGAGGGACAGGGGGCCGCAATCAGCCCCAGCATTTT.

The chain links TRBV30 to TRBJ2-1; D is undetermined. The length of the CDR3 is 13 residues. The germline gives CDR1 GTSNPN, CDR2 SVGIG (reference sequence). V lost 2 bases, J lost 6 bases, and 11 bases lay in between. CDR3 in amino acids: CAWSRGSGNEQFF. In DNA form, the CDR3 reads TGTGCCTGGAGTCGTGGATCTGGCAATGAGCAGTTCTTC.

The chain has TRBV20-1 and TRBJ2-1; 8 bases are a match to TRBD2. V lost 3 bases to trimming and J lost 9 bases; unmatched junction nucleotides: 7. This CDR3 region has 13 residues. CDR1 is DFQATT, CDR2 SNEGSKA, per germline (reference sequence). The CDR3 region has the DNA TGCAGTGCTAGGGTGCCAGCGGGGGCTGAGCAGTTCTTC. Translated: CSARVPAGAEQFF.

This clonotype was counted once. The rearrangement uses TRBV28 and TRBJ1-5; D is unclear. CDR3 length equals 13 residues. Germline CDR1 is MDHEN and CDR2 is SYDVKM. The V and J ends lost 6 bases and 3 bases respectively, with 9 bases between them. The CDR3 spells CASRLNNNQPQHF. The DNA of the CDR3 is TGTGCCAGCAGGTTAAATAACAATCAGCCCCAGCATTTT.

The V and J genes are TRBV30 and TRBJ1-6, with 7 positions matching TRBD1. This CDR3 comprises 14 residues. Germline V gene sequence: CDR1 GTSNPN, CDR2 SVGIG (reference sequence). Trimming cost V 5 bases and J 3 bases; bases outside gene matches: 4. The CDR3 DNA follows: TGTGCCTGGGACCGGGACAGCTATAATTCACCCCTCCACTTT. It codes for CAWDRDSYNSPLHF.

The V call is TRBV25-1, the J call TRBJ1-6; maybe TRBD1 (6 bases). The CDR3 length is 15 residues. Germline-derived CDR1 and CDR2 are MGHDK and SYGVNS. Trimming pared 2 bases from V and 4 bases from J, leaving 9 bases between. Here the CDR3 DNA reads TGTGCCAGCAGTGAAGACGACAGGTATAATTCACCCCTCCACTTT. Translating it yields CASSEDDRYNSPLHF.

V usage is TRBV15 and J usage is TRBJ1-2; the D is unclear. V lost 1 base, J lost 7 bases, and 7 bases lay in between. Germline V gives CDR1 LNHNV, CDR2 YYDKDF (reference sequence). The CDR3 is made up of 12 amino acids. CDR3 nucleotides: TGTGCCACCAGCAGAGCTAGGGTTGGCTACACCTTC. Translated, it gives CATSRARVGYTF.

The chain employs TRBV20-1 and TRBJ2-3; 7 nucleotides line up with TRBD2. Germline CDR1 and CDR2: DFQATT and SNEGSKA (reference sequence). The trim removed 6 bases at V and 4 bases at J, leaving 10 bases unmatched. The CDR3 is made up of 14 amino acids. CDR3: CSASGDLGPDTQYF. The CDR3 DNA reads as TGCAGTGCGAGCGGGGACTTGGGACCAGATACGCAGTATTTT.

This clonotype has just one count. This sequence joins TRBV29-1 and TRBJ1-1, with D unclear. CDR3 length equals 13 residues. The V end was cut by 2 bases, the J end by 4 bases, with 11 bases between. Germline V gene lookup returns CDR1 SQVTM and CDR2 ANQGSEA. DNA of the CDR3: TGCAGCGTTGAATCGAAACAGTTCACTGAAGCTTTCTTT. It is translated as CSVESKQFTEAFF.

The rearrangement links TRBV19 to TRBJ1-6, with 10 bases identical to TRBD1. After removal of 5 bases from V and 8 bases from J, the junction contained 9 bases not matched to a gene. The CDR3 runs to 16 residues. The germline gives CDR1 LNHDA, CDR2 SQIVND (reference sequence). DNA for the CDR3: TGTGCCAGTAGTTCGAGGACAGGGGGAATAGATTCACCCCTCCACTTT. Its protein is CASSSRTGGIDSPLHF.

The chain employs TRBV25-1 and TRBJ2-7, with TRBD1 matching 8 bases. CDR1 and CDR2 (germline): MGHDK, SYGVNS. The CDR3 extends over 15 amino acids. J gave up 4 bases and V 5 bases, and 10 bases lay outside the gene matches. The CDR3: CASSPGTGDTYEQYF. For the CDR3, the DNA is TGTGCCAGCAGTCCCGGGACAGGCGACACTTACGAGCAGTACTTC.

The chain couples TRBV30 to TRBJ1-6; 11 bases line up with TRBD1. The length of the CDR3 is 13 residues. Germline values: CDR1 GTSNPN, CDR2 SVGIG (reference sequence). V was pared by 3 bases and J by 8 bases, with 0 bases of the junction left unmatched. The CDR3 DNA reads TGTGCCTGGAGGGGACAGGGGGATTCACCCCTCCACTTT. This encodes CAWRGQGDSPLHF.

The chain carries TRBV20-1 and TRBJ2-1, with 11 bases fitting TRBD1. The CDR3 extends over 15 amino acids. The trim removed 3 bases at V and 7 bases at J, leaving 8 bases unmatched. Germline V gene sequence: CDR1 DFQATT, CDR2 SNEGSKA (reference sequence). The CDR3, as DNA: TGCAGTGCTAGCCTGGACAGGGGGCACGAAAATGAGCAGTTCTTC. It specifies CSASLDRGHENEQFF.

The chain employs TRBV13 and TRBJ2-3; tentatively, D is TRBD1 or TRBD2 (6 bases each). The V gene lost 3 bases and the J gene lost 6 bases, with 10 bases spanning the gap. There are 13 residues in the CDR3. Germline CDR1 PRHDT, CDR2 FYEKMQ (reference sequence). The CDR3 nucleotides are TGTGCCAGCAGCTTGCGGGACACGGATACGCAGTATTTT. Its translation: CASSLRDTDTQYF.

V usage is TRBV29-1 and J usage is TRBJ1-1, with D hard to call. There are 13 residues in the CDR3. The V gene lost 3 bases and the J gene lost 5 bases, with 13 bases spanning the gap. The germline V gene encodes CDR1 SQVTM and CDR2 ANQGSEA. The CDR3 loop reads CSVEGRTGTEAFF. The CDR3 DNA follows: TGCAGCGTTGAGGGAAGGACGGGGACTGAAGCTTTCTTT.